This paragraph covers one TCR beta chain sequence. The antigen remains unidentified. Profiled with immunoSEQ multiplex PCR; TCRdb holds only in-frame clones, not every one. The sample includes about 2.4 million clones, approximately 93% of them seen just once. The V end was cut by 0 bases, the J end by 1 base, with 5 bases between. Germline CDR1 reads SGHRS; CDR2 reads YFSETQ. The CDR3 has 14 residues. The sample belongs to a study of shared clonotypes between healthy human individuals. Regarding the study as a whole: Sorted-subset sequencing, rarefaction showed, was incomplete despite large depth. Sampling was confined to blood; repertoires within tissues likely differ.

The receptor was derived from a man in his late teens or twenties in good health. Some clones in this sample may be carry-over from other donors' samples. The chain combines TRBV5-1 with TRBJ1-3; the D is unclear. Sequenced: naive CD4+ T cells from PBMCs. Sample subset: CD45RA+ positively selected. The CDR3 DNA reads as TGCGCCAGCAGCTTGGCACAGTCTGGAAACACCATATATTTT. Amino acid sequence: CASSLAQSGNTIYF.